One sample yielded the 10 T cell receptor beta chains listed below, sequenced in a study of T-cell reconstitution after alpha-beta-depleted transplantation in children. TCRbeta library construction was performed incorporating unique molecular identifiers. MiXCR, run by TCRdb on the PCR reads, gives a single entry per CDR3 protein. The sample shows a few hundred thousand distinct CDR3 sequences, over 10% of them seen only once. The sample was PBMCs, mostly from graft donor cells, taken 360 days after TCRalphabeta/CD19-depleted stem cell transplant. These receptors were obtained from a male patient younger than 18 who had a stem cell transplant for acute myeloid leukemia, so the T cells may come from the graft donor.

This clonotype showed up many times. The chain employs TRBV7-9 and TRBJ1-6; D is possibly TRBD1 (5 bases). Per germline, CDR1 SEHNR and CDR2 FQNEAQ (reference sequence). CDR3 length: 16 amino acids. The V end was cut by 4 bases, the J end by 4 bases, with 14 bases between. The CDR3 here is CASSSPGRSYNSPLHF. The CDR3 bases are TGTGCCAGCAGCTCTCCGGGACGTTCTTATAATTCACCCCTCCACTTT.

This chain links TRBV7-2 with TRBJ2-7; D is possibly TRBD1 or TRBD2 (6 bases each). This CDR3 is built from 14 residues. Germline V lookup: CDR1 SGHTA, CDR2 FQGNSA. Trimming left V 1 base short and J 3 bases short, with 10 bases between. The CDR3 protein is CASSLGLGGYEQYF. CDR3 DNA sequence: TGTGCCAGCAGCTTAGGACTAGGGGGCTACGAGCAGTACTTC.

There are many counts of this clonotype. The chain uses TRBV11-1 and TRBJ2-7; 11 bases agree with TRBD2. Germline CDR1 reads SGHAT; CDR2 reads FQDESV (reference sequence). V was clipped by 1 base and J by 1 base; unmatched bases: 9. The CDR3 consists of 18 residues. The DNA for the CDR3 is TGTGCCAGCAGCTTAGGCTTAGCGGGAGGGCTTTCTTCCTACGAGCAGTACTTC. It translates to CASSLGLAGGLSSYEQYF.

V is TRBV10-3 and J is TRBJ2-7; perhaps D is TRBD1 or TRBD2 (6 bases each). The length of the CDR3 is 13 residues. Trimming shortened V by 10 bases and J by 1 base, and 14 bases separated the two germline ends. Germline V gives CDR1 ENHRY, CDR2 SYGVKD. The CDR3 DNA is TGTGCCACCAGACTAGGGGGGTCCTACGAGCAGTACTTC. Its protein product is CATRLGGSYEQYF.

There are a few counts of this clonotype. The chain recombines TRBV7-3 with TRBJ1-1; weak D call: TRBD1 (6 bases). V was cut by 6 bases and J by 0 bases, with 14 bases left in between. CDR1 and CDR2 from the germline V gene are SGHTA and FQGTGA. CDR3 size: 15 residues. The CDR3, as DNA: TGTGCCAGCAGGGCCACAGGGAACATGAACACTGAAGCTTTCTTT. It yields the protein CASRATGNMNTEAFF.

V gene TRBV18 combines with J gene TRBJ2-2; D is uncertain. This CDR3 region has 17 residues. Trimming cost V 3 bases and J 4 bases, with 18 bases left between them. The V gene's germline CDR1 is KGHSH and CDR2 LQKENI. The DNA of the CDR3 is TGTGCCAGCTCACCGTCCCCCCTAGTGGCGGTCACCGGGGAGCTGTTTTTT. Amino acid sequence: CASSPSPLVAVTGELFF.

This clonotype was counted a few times. V usage is TRBV7-2 and J usage is TRBJ2-7; D may be TRBD2 (5 bases). Germline V gene sequence: CDR1 SGHTA, CDR2 FQGNSA. V was pared by 3 bases and J by 3 bases, with 9 bases between. CDR3 length equals 13 residues. The CDR3 spells CASSLRTRYEQYF. The CDR3 DNA reads TGTGCCAGCAGCTTGAGGACTCGCTACGAGCAGTACTTC.

The chain employs TRBV18 and TRBJ2-3, with 7 bases lining up with TRBD2. V trimming: 3 bases; J trimming: 6 bases; junction bases outside the gene matches: 0. The germline V gene has CDR1 KGHSH and CDR2 LQKENI. This CDR3 is 12 amino acids long. The CDR3 region is CASSPTSDTQYF. DNA of the CDR3: TGTGCCAGCTCACCGACTAGCGATACGCAGTATTTT. Based on the CDR3 plus reference TRBV18 and TRBJ2-3, the full variable domain is NAGVMQNPRHLVRRRGQEARLRCSPMKGHSHVYWYRQLPEEGLKFMVYLQKENIIDESGMPKERFSAEFPKEGPSILRIQQVVRGDSAAYFCASSPTSDTQYFGPGTRLTVL.

As DNA, the CDR3 is TGTGCCTGGAGTCTGAACACTGAAGCTTTCTTT. Translating it yields CAWSLNTEAFF. J is TRBJ1-1 and V is TRBV30; unclear D gene. The CDR3 length is 11 residues. V dropped 2 bases and J dropped 0 bases, with 1 base sitting between them. CDR1 GTSNPN and CDR2 SVGIG come from the germline V gene (reference sequence).

This clonotype turned up a few times. The chain links TRBV7-2 to TRBJ1-5; D uncertain. Germline V gene data show CDR1 as SGHTA and CDR2 as FQGNSA. This CDR3 is built from 13 residues. V was pared by 1 base and J by 8 bases, with 9 bases between. CDR3 DNA sequence: TGTGCCAGCAGCTTAGGTCTGGTAAAGCCCCAGCATTTT. Translated: CASSLGLVKPQHF. The whole variable domain, remainder taken from reference TRBV7-2 and TRBJ1-5, is GAGVSQSPSNKVTEKGKDVELRCDPISGHTALYWYRQSLGQGLEFLIYFQGNSAPDKSGLPSDRFSAERTGGSVSTLTIQRTQQEDSAVYLCASSLGLVKPQHFGDGTRLSIL.